This passage covers 23 T cell receptor beta chains from one sample sequenced in a study of CXCR3-negative and CXCR3-positive naive CD8 T cells (dated by TCRdb to between 2018 and 2021). Sequencing was carried out with a NextSeq 550. The Human TCR Profiling Kit (MiLaboratory) was used to prepare UMI-labeled 5' RACE TRB cDNA libraries. TCRdb reprocessed the reads and lists each CDR3 protein sequence as a single entry, with no DNA. This specimen's table enumerates under 150,000 distinct CDR3 sequences. The ten top clones hold approximately 0.4% of the sample. The full study reports these points: Compared with CXCR3-negative naive cells, CXCR3-positive naive cells had TRB CDR3s with higher hydrophobicity (lower Kidera factor 4), lower energy, and higher strength and volume indices.

Antigens of these TCRs are unknown. Sequencing was performed on naive CXCR3+ CD8+ T cells from blood. Sample cell subset or site, as interpreted from the label and publication: CD45RO-CCR7+CD27+CD95- naive CD8+ T cells expressing CXCR3 (TNR3+). The receptors come from a human donor in good health. Some clones in this sample may be carry-over from other donors' samples.

The genes are TRBV10-3 and TRBJ1-6; TCRdb indicates TRBD1, and absent DNA this call remains unverified. The CDR3 is 15 amino acids. CDR1 ENHRY and CDR2 SYGVKD come from the germline V gene. The CDR3 here is CAISEPGVRNSPLHF.

The rearrangement links TRBV12-3 or TRBV12-4 to TRBJ2-7. CDR3 length equals 12 residues. CDR3 amino acids: CASSLNSHEQYF.

This chain joins TRBV29-1 and TRBJ2-2; absent DNA, TCRdb's TRBD2 call cannot be checked. The CDR3 covers 14 residues. Looked up from germline, CDR1 is SQVTM and CDR2 is ANQGSEA. CDR3 sequence reads: CSVGSSVGTGELFF.

The chain carries TRBV14 and TRBJ1-1. Germline V lookup: CDR1 SGHDN, CDR2 FVKESK. The CDR3 loop spans 14 amino acids. This CDR3 is CASSLDTLNTEAFF.

The CDR3 here is CSARVLRPNRTEPYGANVLTF. V and J are TRBV20-1 and TRBJ2-6. The CDR3 runs to 21 residues. CDR1 and CDR2 from the germline V gene are DFQATT and SNEGSKA (reference sequence).

The rearrangement links TRBV24-1 to TRBJ2-2; TCRdb lists TRBD2, though no DNA is available to test this call. Per germline, CDR1 KGHDR and CDR2 SFDVKD. The CDR3 spans 17 residues. The CDR3 sequence: CATSDPLGLDFAGELFF.

The chain employs TRBV9 and TRBJ2-7; TCRdb outputs TRBD1, but without DNA this stays unchecked. The CDR3 has 15 residues. Germline assignment: CDR1 SGDLS and CDR2 YYNGEE. The CDR3 protein is CASSAYFDGGYEQYF.

The chain employs TRBV24-1 and TRBJ2-1; the TRBD2 assignment by TCRdb is unverifiable without DNA. The CDR3 totals 14 residues. Germline V gene data show CDR1 as KGHDR and CDR2 as SFDVKD. This chain's CDR3 is CATGLAGDGNEQFF.

The CDR3 region is CAISELGGPETQYF. The J gene is TRBJ2-5, the V gene TRBV10-3. There are 14 residues in the CDR3. Germline V CDR1 and CDR2: ENHRY, SYGVKD.

The chain links TRBV6-2 or TRBV6-3 to TRBJ1-1; without DNA, the TCRdb call of TRBD1 cannot be checked. Germline-derived CDR1 and CDR2 are MNHEY and SVGEGT. The CDR3 covers 14 residues. CDR3 in amino acids: CASSEDRDHTEAFF.

V usage is TRBV27 and J usage is TRBJ1-5. CDR3 length: 13 residues. In germline, CDR1 is MNHEY, CDR2 SMNVEV (reference sequence). The CDR3 here is CASSLSVNQPQHF.

V gene TRBV11-2 combines with J gene TRBJ2-7; without DNA, the TCRdb call of TRBD2 cannot be checked. Germline V lookup: CDR1 SGHAT, CDR2 FQNNGV. This CDR3 comprises 14 residues. The CDR3: CASSLVGLAYEQYF.

The chain has TRBV7-3 and TRBJ2-3; the D call from TCRdb, TRBD1, cannot be confirmed without DNA. Germline values: CDR1 SGHTA, CDR2 FQGTGA. The CDR3 spans 13 residues. CDR3 protein: CASSAPGGVMQYF. Together with reference TRBV7-3 and TRBJ2-3, the CDR3 gives the full variable domain: GAGVSQTPSNKVTEKGKYVELRCDPISGHTALYWYRQSLGQGPEFLIYFQGTGAADDSGLPNDRFFAVRPEGSVSTLKIQRTERGDSAVYLCASSAPGGVMQYFGPGTRLTVL.

J is TRBJ2-1 and V is TRBV7-8; there is no DNA to check the TCRdb D call of TRBD2. From germline, CDR1 is SGHVS and CDR2 FQNEAQ. CDR3 length: 14 residues. The CDR3: CASSLMGTSFEQFF.

The genes are TRBV28 and TRBJ1-4. CDR1 is MDHEN, CDR2 SYDVKM, per germline. The CDR3 contains 15 residues. CDR3 region: CASSSEIVNNEKLFF.

The chain joins TRBV20-1 to TRBJ2-1; TCRdb reports TRBD2, a call that lacks DNA to check it against. CDR1 DFQATT and CDR2 SNEGSKA come from the germline V gene (reference sequence). The length of the CDR3 is 17 residues. The chain's CDR3 is CSARAITGERSYNEQFF.

The chain employs TRBV29-1 and TRBJ2-5; TCRdb calls TRBD2, which cannot be checked without DNA. Germline V gene data show CDR1 as SQVTM and CDR2 as ANQGSEA. There are 22 residues in the CDR3. The chain's CDR3 is CSVTTFNRPGTSGGAVQETQYF.

The CDR3 region is CASSFTNTEAFF. The chain couples TRBV5-1 to TRBJ1-1. Germline CDR1 SGHRS, CDR2 YFSETQ. The CDR3 totals 12 residues.

The CDR3 sequence is CASAPLGQGAGEQYF. The chain employs TRBV27 and TRBJ2-7; TCRdb's assignment of TRBD1 cannot be checked, as there is no DNA. The germline V gene encodes CDR1 MNHEY and CDR2 SMNVEV (reference sequence). The CDR3 covers 15 residues.

This chain links TRBV9 with TRBJ1-5. The CDR3 totals 14 residues. Germline values: CDR1 SGDLS, CDR2 YYNGEE. The CDR3 sequence: CASSVSETNQPQHF.

The chain couples TRBV14 to TRBJ2-1; TCRdb names TRBD2, which stays unverified in the absence of DNA. The germline CDR1 and CDR2 sequences are SGHDN and FVKESK. The CDR3 spans 16 residues. CDR3 region: CASSPWTSGQDNEQFF.

This chain connects TRBV29-1 to TRBJ2-1. There are 16 residues in the CDR3. Germline assignment: CDR1 SQVTM and CDR2 ANQGSEA. CDR3 protein: CSVEDLTRSLYNEQFF.

The genes are TRBV7-9 and TRBJ2-7; with no DNA, the TCRdb D assignment of TRBD1 cannot be verified. The germline V gene has CDR1 SEHNR and CDR2 FQNEAQ (reference sequence). The CDR3 is 13 residues long. The CDR3 sequence: CASSDLTGGEQYF. The full variable domain, in which reference TRBV7-9 and TRBJ2-7 provide the parts outside the CDR3, is DTGVSQNPRHKITKRGQNVTFRCDPISEHNRLYWYRQTLGQGPEFLTYFQNEAQLEKSRLLSDRFSAERPKGSFSTLEIQRTEQGDSAMYLCASSDLTGGEQYFGPGTRLTVT.